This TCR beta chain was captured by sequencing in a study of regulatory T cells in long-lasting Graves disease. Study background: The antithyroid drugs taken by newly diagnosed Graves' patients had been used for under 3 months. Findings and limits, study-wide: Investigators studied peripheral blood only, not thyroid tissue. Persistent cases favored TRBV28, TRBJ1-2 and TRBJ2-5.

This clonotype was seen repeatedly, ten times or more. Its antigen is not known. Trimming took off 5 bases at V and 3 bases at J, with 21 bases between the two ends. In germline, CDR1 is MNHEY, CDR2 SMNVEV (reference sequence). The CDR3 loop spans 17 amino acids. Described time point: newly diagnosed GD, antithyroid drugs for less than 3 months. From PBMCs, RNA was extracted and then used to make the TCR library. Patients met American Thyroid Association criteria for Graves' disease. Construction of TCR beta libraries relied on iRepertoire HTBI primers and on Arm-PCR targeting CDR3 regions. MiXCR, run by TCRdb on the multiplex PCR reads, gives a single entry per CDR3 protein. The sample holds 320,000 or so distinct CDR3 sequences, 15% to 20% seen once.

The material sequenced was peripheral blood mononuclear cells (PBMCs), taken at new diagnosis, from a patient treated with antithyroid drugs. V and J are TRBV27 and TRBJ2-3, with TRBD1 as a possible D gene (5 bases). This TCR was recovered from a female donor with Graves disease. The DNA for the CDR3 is TGTGCCAGCAGTCCGGTAGCCGGACAAGGGTGGACAGATACGCAGTATTTT. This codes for CASSPVAGQGWTDTQYF.